This note documents a single T cell receptor (beta chain) sequence. The source of the sample is a study of blood T cell repertoires in COVID-19. This table comes from immunoSEQ multiplex PCR, and its TCRdb copy is limited to in-frame clones, with some not included. This sample carries 83,000 or so clones, around 80% of them seen once, and the ten largest clones take 20% to 25%. This CDR3 comprises 13 residues. Per the germline V gene, CDR1 is KGHSH and CDR2 is LQKENI. Between the trimmed V and J ends, which lost 5 bases and 4 bases, there was a span of 8 bases. V and J are TRBV18 and TRBJ1-4; D remains unclear. The sequence derives from a human donor in a cohort sampled during active COVID-19. The sequenced material came from peripheral blood. The CDR3 loop reads CASSSSNNEKLFF. The CDR3 nucleotides read TGTGCCAGCTCATCGAGCAATAATGAAAAACTGTTTTTT.